This T cell receptor beta chain was identified during a study of tumor-infiltrating lymphocytes in oesophageal squamous cell carcinoma. The CDR3 covers 15 residues. Germline CDR1 and CDR2: SGHTA and FQGNSA. MiXCR, applied by TCRdb to the PCR reads, yields one record per CDR3 protein. The sample lists about 18,000 distinct CDR3 sequences; approximately 43% were seen once. This clonotype has only a few counts. Input material: blood. This chain links TRBV7-2 with TRBJ2-4, with TRBD2 matching over 9 bases. TRBJ2-7 explains the end of the DNA better; the J call may be wrong. This receptor was identified in a female donor with esophageal squamous cell carcinoma. As DNA, the CDR3 is TGTGCCAGCAGCTTAGCTAGCGGGAGCTCCTACGAGCAGTACTTC. Its translation: CASSLASGSSYEQYF.